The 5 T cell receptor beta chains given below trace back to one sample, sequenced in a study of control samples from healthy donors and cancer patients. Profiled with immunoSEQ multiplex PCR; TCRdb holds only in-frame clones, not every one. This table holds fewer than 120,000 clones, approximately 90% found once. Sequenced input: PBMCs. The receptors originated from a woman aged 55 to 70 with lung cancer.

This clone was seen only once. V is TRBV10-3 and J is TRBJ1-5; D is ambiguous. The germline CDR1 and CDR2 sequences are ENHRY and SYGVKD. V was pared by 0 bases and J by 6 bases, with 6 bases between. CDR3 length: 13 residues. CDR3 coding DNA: TGTGCCATCAGTGAGTCGATTACTCAGCCCCAGCATTTT. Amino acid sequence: CAISESITQPQHF.

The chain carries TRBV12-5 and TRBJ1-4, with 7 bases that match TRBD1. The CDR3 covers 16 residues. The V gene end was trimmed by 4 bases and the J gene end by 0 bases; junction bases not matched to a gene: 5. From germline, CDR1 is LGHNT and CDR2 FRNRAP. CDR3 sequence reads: CASGSTGVATNEKLFF. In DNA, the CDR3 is TGTGCTAGTGGTTCTACAGGGGTCGCAACTAATGAAAAACTGTTTTTT.

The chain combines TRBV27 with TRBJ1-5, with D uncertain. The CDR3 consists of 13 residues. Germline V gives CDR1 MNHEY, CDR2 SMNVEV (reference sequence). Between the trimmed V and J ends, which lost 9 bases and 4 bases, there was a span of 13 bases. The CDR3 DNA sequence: TGTGCCAGTTCGACGGACGTAAATCAGCCCCAGCATTTT. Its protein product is CASSTDVNQPQHF.

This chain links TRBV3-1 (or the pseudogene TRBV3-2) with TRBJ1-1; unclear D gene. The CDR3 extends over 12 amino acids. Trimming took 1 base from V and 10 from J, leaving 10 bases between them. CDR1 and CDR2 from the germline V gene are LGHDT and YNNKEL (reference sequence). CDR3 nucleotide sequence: TGTGCCAGCAGCCAAGTCGCCGCGGGAGCTTTCTTT. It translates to CASSQVAAGAFF.

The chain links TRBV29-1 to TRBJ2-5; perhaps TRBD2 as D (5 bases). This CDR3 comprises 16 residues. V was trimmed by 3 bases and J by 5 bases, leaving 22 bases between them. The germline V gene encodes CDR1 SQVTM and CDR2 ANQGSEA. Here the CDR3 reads CSVELGVDKITETQYF. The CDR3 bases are TGCAGCGTTGAGTTGGGAGTAGACAAGATAACGGAGACCCAGTACTTC.